One TCR beta chain is described in this entry. Using immunoSEQ multiplex PCR, the repertoire was profiled, and TCRdb retains in-frame clones only, with some absent. Among approximately 500,000 clones, over 75% were seen once, and the ten largest hold roughly 13%. The CDR3 runs 13 residues. The record originates from a study of shared clonotypes between healthy human individuals. The sample comprised PBMCs. The chain combines TRBV21-1 with TRBJ2-7; the table assigns TRBD1, which was not confirmed against the DNA. TRBV21-1 is shown as a pseudogene. This clonotype was obtained from a woman in her thirties or forties in good health. Some clones in this sample may be carry-over from other donors' samples. The CDR3 sequence is CASRLGQGYEQYF. The CDR3 DNA follows: TGTGCCAGCAGACTTGGACAGGGCTACGAGCAGTACTTC.